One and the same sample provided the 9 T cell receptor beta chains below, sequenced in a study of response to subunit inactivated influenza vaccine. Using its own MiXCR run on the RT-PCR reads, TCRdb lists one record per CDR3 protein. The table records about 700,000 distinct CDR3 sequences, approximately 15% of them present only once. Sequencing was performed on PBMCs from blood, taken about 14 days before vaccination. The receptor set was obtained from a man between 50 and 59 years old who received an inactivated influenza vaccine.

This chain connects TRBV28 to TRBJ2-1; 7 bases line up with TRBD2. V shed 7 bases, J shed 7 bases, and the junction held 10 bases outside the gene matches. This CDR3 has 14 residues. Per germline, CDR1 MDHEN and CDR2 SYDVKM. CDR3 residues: CASKYGGVYNEQFF. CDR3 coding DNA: TGTGCCAGCAAGTATGGGGGGGTTTATAATGAGCAGTTCTTC. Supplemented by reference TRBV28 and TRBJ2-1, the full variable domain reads DVKVTQSSRYLVKRTGEKVFLECVQDMDHENMFWYRQDPGLGLRLIYFSYDVKMKEKGDIPEGYSVSREKKERFSLILESASTNQTSMYLCASKYGGVYNEQFFGPGTRLTVL.

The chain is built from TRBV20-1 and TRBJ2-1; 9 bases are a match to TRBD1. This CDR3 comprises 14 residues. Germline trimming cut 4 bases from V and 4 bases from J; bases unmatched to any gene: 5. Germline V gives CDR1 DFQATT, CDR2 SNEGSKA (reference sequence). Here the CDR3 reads CSAKQGATYNEQFF. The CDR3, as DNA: TGCAGTGCTAAACAGGGGGCGACTTACAATGAGCAGTTCTTC.

CDR3 coding DNA: TGTGCCACCAGCACGGGACTAGCGGGAGGGGGGGATACGCAGTATTTT. Translated, it gives CATSTGLAGGGDTQYF. This chain joins TRBV15 and TRBJ2-3, with 16 bases identical to TRBD2. With 4 bases clipped from V and 6 bases from J, the junction kept 4 bases outside the gene matches. The CDR3 runs to 16 residues. Per the germline V gene, CDR1 is LNHNV and CDR2 is YYDKDF (reference sequence).

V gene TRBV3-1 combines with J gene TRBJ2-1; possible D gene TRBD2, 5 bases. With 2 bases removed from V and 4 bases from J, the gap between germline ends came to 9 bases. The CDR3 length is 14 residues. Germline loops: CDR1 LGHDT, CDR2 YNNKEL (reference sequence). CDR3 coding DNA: TGTGCCAGCAGCCAAACCGGACTTTACAATGAGCAGTTCTTC. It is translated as CASSQTGLYNEQFF.

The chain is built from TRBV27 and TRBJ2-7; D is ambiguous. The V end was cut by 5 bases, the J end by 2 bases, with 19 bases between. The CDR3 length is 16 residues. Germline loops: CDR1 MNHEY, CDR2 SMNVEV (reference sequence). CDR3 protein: CASSVIRSSGPYEQYF. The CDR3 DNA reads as TGTGCCAGCAGTGTTATCCGCAGTTCTGGCCCCTACGAGCAGTACTTC.

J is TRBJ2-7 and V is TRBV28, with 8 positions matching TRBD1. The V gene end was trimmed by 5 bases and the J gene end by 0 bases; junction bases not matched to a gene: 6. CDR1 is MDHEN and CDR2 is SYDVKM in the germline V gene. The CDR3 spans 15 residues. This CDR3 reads CASSPPGQVSYEQYF. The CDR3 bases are TGTGCCAGCAGTCCACCGGGACAGGTCTCCTACGAGCAGTACTTC.

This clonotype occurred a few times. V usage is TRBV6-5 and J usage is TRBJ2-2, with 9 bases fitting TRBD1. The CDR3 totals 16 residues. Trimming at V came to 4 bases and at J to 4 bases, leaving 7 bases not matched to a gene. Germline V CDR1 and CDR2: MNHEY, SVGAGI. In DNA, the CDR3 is TGTGCCAGCAGTTCCCCTCGACAGGGGGGCACCGGGGAGCTGTTTTTT. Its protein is CASSSPRQGGTGELFF.

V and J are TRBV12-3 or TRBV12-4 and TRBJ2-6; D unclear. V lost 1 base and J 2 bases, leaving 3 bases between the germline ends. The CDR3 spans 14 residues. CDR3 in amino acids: CASSLVPGANVLTF. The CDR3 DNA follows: TGTGCCAGCAGTTTAGTTCCTGGGGCCAACGTCCTGACTTTC.

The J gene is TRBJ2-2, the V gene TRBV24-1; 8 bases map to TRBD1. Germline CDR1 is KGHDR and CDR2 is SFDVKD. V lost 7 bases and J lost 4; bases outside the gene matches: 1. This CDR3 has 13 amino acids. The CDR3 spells CATRTGVTGELFF. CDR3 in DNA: TGTGCCACCAGGACAGGGGTCACCGGGGAGCTGTTTTTT.